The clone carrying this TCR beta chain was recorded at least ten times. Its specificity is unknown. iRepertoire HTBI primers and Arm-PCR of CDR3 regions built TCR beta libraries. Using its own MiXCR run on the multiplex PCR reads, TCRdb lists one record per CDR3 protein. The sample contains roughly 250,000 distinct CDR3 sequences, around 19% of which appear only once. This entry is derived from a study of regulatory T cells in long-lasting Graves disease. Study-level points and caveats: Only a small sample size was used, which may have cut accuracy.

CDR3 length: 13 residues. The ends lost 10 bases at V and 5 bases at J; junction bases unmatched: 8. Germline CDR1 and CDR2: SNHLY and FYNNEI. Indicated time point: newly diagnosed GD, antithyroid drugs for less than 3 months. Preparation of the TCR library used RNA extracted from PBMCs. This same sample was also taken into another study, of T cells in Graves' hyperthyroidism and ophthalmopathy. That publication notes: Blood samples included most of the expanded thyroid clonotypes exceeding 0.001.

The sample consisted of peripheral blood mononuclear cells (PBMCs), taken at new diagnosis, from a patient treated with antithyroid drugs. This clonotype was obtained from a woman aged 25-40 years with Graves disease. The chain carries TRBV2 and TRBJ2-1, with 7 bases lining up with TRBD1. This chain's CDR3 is CAKGTEFNNEQFF. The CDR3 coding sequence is TGTGCCAAAGGGACAGAATTTAACAATGAGCAGTTCTTC.